Here is one T cell receptor (beta chain) with its context. This CDR3 has 16 amino acids. Germline V gene data show CDR1 as LGHNA and CDR2 as YNFKEQ. V was shortened by 3 bases and J by 5 bases, with 16 bases between the two germline ends. This record comes from a study of blood T cell repertoires in COVID-19. Study-level background: Collection of acute and convalescent COVID-19 samples took place in the United States, Italy and Spain. T cells, B-cell-depleted T cells, or PBMCs supplied cDNA or gDNA.

In the original workflow: Amplified reference gene primers provided the basis for estimating nucleated cell counts. TCRdb's table, derived via immunoSEQ multiplex PCR, lists solely in-frame clones and lacks some. The V and J calls and clone size were taken over from that table, and D and trimming were inferred from the DNA. The repertoire consists of tens of thousands of clones, with 75% to 85% occurring once and the leading ten covering approximately 25%. The chain has TRBV4-2 and TRBJ2-2; D is perhaps TRBD1 (5 bases). Sequenced input: peripheral blood. The source of this sequence is a man between 60 and 75 years old with acute or convalescent COVID-19. DNA of the CDR3: TGTGCCAGCAGCCACCCCCCGGCAGGGTGGACCGGGGAGCTGTTTTTT. Protein product: CASSHPPAGWTGELFF.